Listed below are T cell receptor beta chains from one sample, sequenced in a study of blood T cells in healthy people across ages. TCRdb used MiXCR to reprocess the 5' RACE reads, holding one entry per CDR3 protein. The sample carries hundreds of thousands of distinct CDR3 sequences, about 25% recorded once. A further study also used this sample, focusing on T cells of mothers and their children.

The sample consisted of blood. These receptors were obtained from a boy aged 5-17 years in good health. Each CDR3 is given with its conserved first and last residue. Fields, in order: V gene, clone size, D gene, J gene, CDR3 DNA, CDR3 protein. D genes are given only for firm matches. Only some rows state a clone size, as once, few, many or a class for expanded clones.

V: TRBV25-1; size: few; D: TRBD2; J: TRBJ2-1; DNA: TGTGCCAGCAGTGATGCCAGCGGGGGGAATGAGCAGTTCTTC; CDR3: CASSDASGGNEQFF
V: TRBV27; size: NA; D: NA; J: TRBJ1-2; DNA: TGTGCCAGCAGTTTACAGTTTGCTAACTATGGCTACACCTTC; CDR3: CASSLQFANYGYTF
V: TRBV29-1; size: NA; D: NA; J: TRBJ2-7; DNA: TGCAGCGCTACGGACCGAGCATCCTACGAGCAGTACTTC; CDR3: CSATDRASYEQYF
V: TRBV13; size: NA; D: NA; J: TRBJ2-7; DNA: TGTGCCAGCAGCGCCATAGCGGACTACGAGCAGTACTTC; CDR3: CASSAIADYEQYF
V: TRBV6-5; size: few; D: TRBD2; J: TRBJ2-7; DNA: TGTGCCAGCAGTTCGACTAGCCGGACCTACGAGCAGTACTTC; CDR3: CASSSTSRTYEQYF
V: TRBV7-9; size: many; D: NA; J: TRBJ2-5; DNA: TGTGCCAGCAGCTTAGGACAGCGGCTGGTCGAGACCCAGTACTTC; CDR3: CASSLGQRLVETQYF
V: TRBV2; size: NA; D: TRBD1; J: TRBJ2-2; DNA: TGTGCCAGCAGTCGGACAGGGAACCCCGGGGAGCTGTTTTTT; CDR3: CASSRTGNPGELFF
V: TRBV4-1; size: NA; D: NA; J: TRBJ1-1; DNA: TGCGCCAGCAGCTATTCGACACCCTTTGAAGCTTTCTTT; CDR3: CASSYSTPFEAFF
V: TRBV20-1; size: NA; D: NA; J: TRBJ1-6; DNA: TGCAGTGCTAGAGAGGGCAGGAGCTCCTATAATTCACCCCTCCACTTT; CDR3: CSAREGRSSYNSPLHF
V: TRBV6-2/TRBV6-3; size: few; D: TRBD2; J: TRBJ2-5; DNA: TGTGCCAGCAGGACTAGCGGAAACGGGGCCCAGTACTTC; CDR3: CASRTSGNGAQYF
V: TRBV7-2; size: few; D: NA; J: TRBJ2-1; DNA: TGTGCCAGCAGCTTAGTTGGCCACTGGCCCAATGAGCAGTTCTTC; CDR3: CASSLVGHWPNEQFF
V: TRBV5-1; size: few; D: TRBD1; J: TRBJ2-7; DNA: TGCGCCAGCAGCTTTGACAGGGATTCCTACGAGCAGTACTTC; CDR3: CASSFDRDSYEQYF
V: TRBV5-1; size: NA; D: TRBD1; J: TRBJ1-5; DNA: TGCGCCAGCAGCTTGGGGGACAGGGAAGTTTTGGGCAATCAGCCCCAGCATTTT; CDR3: CASSLGDREVLGNQPQHF
V: TRBV11-1; size: NA; D: TRBD2; J: TRBJ2-5; DNA: TGTGCCAGCAGCTCGGCGGGACTAGCGGGGGGTGGAGAGACCCAGTACTTC; CDR3: CASSSAGLAGGGETQYF
V: TRBV20-1; size: few; D: NA; J: TRBJ2-7; DNA: TGCAGTGCTAGAGACGAGGAGGGCACAAGCACCTACGAGCAGTACTTC; CDR3: CSARDEEGTSTYEQYF
V: TRBV27; size: NA; D: NA; J: TRBJ2-1; DNA: TGTGCCAGCAGTTTTTTACTAGTCGGGGATCATGAGCAGTTCTTC; CDR3: CASSFLLVGDHEQFF
V: TRBV18; size: NA; D: TRBD1; J: TRBJ2-7; DNA: TGTGCCAGCTCACCATCCGGGACAGTCCTGGAGTACTTC; CDR3: CASSPSGTVLEYF
V: TRBV9; size: NA; D: TRBD2; J: TRBJ2-3; DNA: TGTGCCAGCAGCGTAGACCCCCAACGGGGGAGGGCCGGAGATACGCAGTATTTT; CDR3: CASSVDPQRGRAGDTQYF
V: TRBV29-1; size: NA; D: NA; J: TRBJ1-2; DNA: TGCAGCGTCGGGTGGTGCTACACCTTC; CDR3: CSVGWCYTF
V: TRBV3-1; size: NA; D: NA; J: TRBJ1-1; DNA: TGTGCCAGCAGCCAAGGGGGCCAGAACACTGAAGCTTTCTTT; CDR3: CASSQGGQNTEAFF
V: TRBV29-1; size: few; D: TRBD1; J: TRBJ2-7; DNA: TGCAGCGCGGAAATGGGACAGGGGAGTAGCGAGCAGTACTTC; CDR3: CSAEMGQGSSEQYF
V: TRBV20-1; size: NA; D: NA; J: TRBJ2-1; DNA: TGCAGTGCTCCCGGTCTCTCCTACAATGAGCAGTTCTTC; CDR3: CSAPGLSYNEQFF
V: TRBV7-9; size: NA; D: NA; J: TRBJ2-7; DNA: TGTGCCAGCAGCTTGGGATATTCGGCCTACGAGCAGTACTTC; CDR3: CASSLGYSAYEQYF
V: TRBV5-4; size: NA; D: NA; J: TRBJ2-7; DNA: TGTGCCAGCAGCTCGGGACTTTCTAACTACGAGCAGTACTTC; CDR3: CASSSGLSNYEQYF
V: TRBV4-2; size: NA; D: TRBD2; J: TRBJ2-1; DNA: TGTGCCAGCAGCCAAGATGGACTAGCGGGATCCCAAAAATCCTACAATGAGCAGTTCTTC; CDR3: CASSQDGLAGSQKSYNEQFF
V: TRBV7-2; size: NA; D: NA; J: TRBJ1-1; DNA: TGTGCCAGCAGCCCTAGAGGGGGGCAGTTCACTGAAGCTTTCTTT; CDR3: CASSPRGGQFTEAFF
V: TRBV6-1; size: NA; D: TRBD2; J: TRBJ2-7; DNA: TGTGCCAAACGAAGGGAGGGGACCTACGAGCAGTACTTC; CDR3: CAKRREGTYEQYF
V: TRBV29-1; size: NA; D: NA; J: TRBJ1-1; DNA: TGCAGCTCACGAAGAGGGATGAACACTGAAGCTTTCTTT; CDR3: CSSRRGMNTEAFF
V: TRBV9; size: NA; D: NA; J: TRBJ2-7; DNA: TGTGCCAGCAGCGTAGTCCCAACAGGGAGCTCCTCCGAGCAGTACTTC; CDR3: CASSVVPTGSSSEQYF